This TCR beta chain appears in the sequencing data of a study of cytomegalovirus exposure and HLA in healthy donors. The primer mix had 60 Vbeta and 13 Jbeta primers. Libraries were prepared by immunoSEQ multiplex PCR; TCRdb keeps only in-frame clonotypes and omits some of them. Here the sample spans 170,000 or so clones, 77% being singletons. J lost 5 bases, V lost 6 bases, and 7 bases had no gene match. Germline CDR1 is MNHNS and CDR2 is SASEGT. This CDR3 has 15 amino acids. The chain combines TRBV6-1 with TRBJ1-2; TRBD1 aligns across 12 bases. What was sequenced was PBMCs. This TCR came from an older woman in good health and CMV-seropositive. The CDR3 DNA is TGTGCCAGCAGGCCCGGGACAGGGGGCGCGTATGGCTACACCTTC. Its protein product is CASRPGTGGAYGYTF.